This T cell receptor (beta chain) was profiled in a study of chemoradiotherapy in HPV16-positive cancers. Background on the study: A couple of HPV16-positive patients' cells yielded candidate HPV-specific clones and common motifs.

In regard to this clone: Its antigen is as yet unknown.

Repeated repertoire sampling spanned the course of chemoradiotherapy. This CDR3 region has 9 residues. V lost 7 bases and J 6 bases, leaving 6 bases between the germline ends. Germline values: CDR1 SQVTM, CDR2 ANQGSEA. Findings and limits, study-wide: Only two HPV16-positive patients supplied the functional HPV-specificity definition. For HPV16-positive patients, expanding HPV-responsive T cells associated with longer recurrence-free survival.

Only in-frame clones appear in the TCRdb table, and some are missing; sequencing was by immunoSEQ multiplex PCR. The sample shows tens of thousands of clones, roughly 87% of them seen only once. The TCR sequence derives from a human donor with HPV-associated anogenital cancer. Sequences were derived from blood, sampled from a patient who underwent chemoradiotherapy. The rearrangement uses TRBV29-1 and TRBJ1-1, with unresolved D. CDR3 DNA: TGCAGCGCACAACCTGAAGCTTTCTTT. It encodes CSAQPEAFF.